One sample yielded the 4 T cell receptor beta chains listed below, sequenced in a study of T-cell memory formation after mild COVID-19. TCRdb reanalysed the 5' RACE reads using MiXCR and keeps one entry per CDR3 protein. In the table there are about 240,000 distinct CDR3 sequences, approximately 9% of which are singletons. The material sequenced was PBMCs or a T cell subset sorted from them (not recorded which). The receptor set was obtained from a man younger than 30 who had mild COVID-19 (a few samples of this study predate the infection). Cell type and time point are not known.

This clonotype was detected only a few times. The chain couples TRBV2 to TRBJ1-2, with 9 bases lining up with TRBD1. The CDR3 length is 14 residues. V was pared by 5 bases and J by 9 bases, with 10 bases of the junction left unmatched. Germline V gene data show CDR1 as SNHLY and CDR2 as FYNNEI. CDR3 loop: CASSSGDRADRYTF. The CDR3 nucleotides are TGTGCCAGCAGTTCCGGGGACAGGGCGGATCGCTACACCTTC.

This clonotype showed up just a few times. The V and J genes are TRBV19 and TRBJ2-1, with D unresolved. This CDR3 comprises 14 residues. V lost 7 bases to trimming and J lost 4 bases, with 14 bases between them. From germline, CDR1 is LNHDA and CDR2 SQIVND (reference sequence). The CDR3 sequence: CASIKGSQYNEQFF. The CDR3 coding sequence is TGTGCCAGTATTAAGGGCAGCCAATACAATGAGCAGTTCTTC.

The V and J genes are TRBV7-3 and TRBJ2-3; 11 nucleotides match TRBD2. The CDR3 has 18 amino acids. Germline V lookup: CDR1 SGHTA, CDR2 FQGTGA. Trimming at V came to 4 bases and at J to 6 bases, leaving 15 bases not matched to a gene. In DNA, the CDR3 is TGTGCCAGCAGCTCTAGGGGTAGCGGGGGGGAATCCCCCGATACGCAGTATTTT. Protein product: CASSSRGSGGESPDTQYF.

This clonotype was observed many times. The chain uses TRBV5-1 and TRBJ2-3, with 13 bases aligning to TRBD2. The germline V gene encodes CDR1 SGHRS and CDR2 YFSETQ. The CDR3 consists of 15 residues. J was trimmed by 8 bases and V by 4 bases; bases with no gene match: 7. The CDR3 DNA is TGCGCCAGCAGCCCAGGGACTAGCGGGGTCCCTACGCAGTATTTT. This gives the protein CASSPGTSGVPTQYF. Full variable domain (remainder filled in from reference TRBV5-1 and TRBJ2-3): KAGVTQTPRYLIKTRGQQVTLSCSPISGHRSVSWYQQTPGQGLQFLFEYFSETQRNKGNFPGRFSGRQFSNSRSEMNVSTLELGDSALYLCASSPGTSGVPTQYFGPGTRLTVL.